Detailed here is one T cell receptor beta chain. Its specificity is unknown. These data belong to a study of cytomegalovirus exposure and HLA in healthy donors. The wider study: Within an early data release were roughly 83 million unique TCRs drawn from HLA-typed donors. Study results and limitations: HLA alleles showed associations with about 17,000 TCR beta sequences in a later analysis, at a 0.05 false discovery rate. In vitro confirmation showed a few CMV-associated chains to be CMV antigen specific. It was only CMV serostatus that was available as immune exposure information.

This PCR relied on a set of 60 Vbeta primers and 13 Jbeta primers. Here immunoSEQ multiplex PCR was the method, and the copy in TCRdb shows in-frame clones only, minus some. The data hold 150,000 to 200,000 clones, with roughly 70% observed a single time. This sequence was found in a man aged 25-45 years in good health and CMV-seropositive. The sequenced sample was PBMCs.

CDR3 sequence reads: CASSFTGGGTEAFF. CDR3 nucleotide sequence: TGCGCCAGCAGCTTCACAGGGGGAGGCACTGAAGCTTTCTTT. The chain recombines TRBV5-1 with TRBJ1-1; 8 bases fit TRBD1. The V segment lost 2 bases and the J segment 4 bases; nucleotides outside the gene matches: 4. The CDR3 runs to 14 residues. Germline V CDR1 and CDR2: SGHRS, YFSETQ.